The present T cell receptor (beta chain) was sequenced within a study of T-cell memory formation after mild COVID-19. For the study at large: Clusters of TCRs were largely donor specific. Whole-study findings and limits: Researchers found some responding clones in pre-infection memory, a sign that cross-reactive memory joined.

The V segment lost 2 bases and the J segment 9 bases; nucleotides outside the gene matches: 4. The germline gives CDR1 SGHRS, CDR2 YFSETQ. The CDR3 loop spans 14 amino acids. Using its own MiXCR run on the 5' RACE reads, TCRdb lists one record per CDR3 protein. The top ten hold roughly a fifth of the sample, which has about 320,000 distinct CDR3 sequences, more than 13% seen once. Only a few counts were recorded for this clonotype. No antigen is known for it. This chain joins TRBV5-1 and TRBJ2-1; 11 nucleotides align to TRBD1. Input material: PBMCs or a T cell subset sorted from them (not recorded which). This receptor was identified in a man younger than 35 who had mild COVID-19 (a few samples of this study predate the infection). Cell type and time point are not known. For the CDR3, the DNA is TGCGCCAGCAGCTTCAGGACAGGGGGCTCTGAGCAGTTCTTC. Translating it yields CASSFRTGGSEQFF. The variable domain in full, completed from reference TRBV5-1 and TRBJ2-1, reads KAGVTQTPRYLIKTRGQQVTLSCSPISGHRSVSWYQQTPGQGLQFLFEYFSETQRNKGNFPGRFSGRQFSNSRSEMNVSTLELGDSALYLCASSFRTGGSEQFFGPGTRLTVL.